This T cell receptor beta chain originates from a study of shared clonotypes between healthy human individuals. Study outcomes and limitations: Clonotype sharing among donors was expected to depend on sequencing depth. Generation of non-shared clonotypes was less probable than generation of clonotypes shared by all four donors.

Several immunoSEQ 96-well plates shared each subset's DNA, each plate a replicate. The repertoire was sequenced with immunoSEQ multiplex PCR; TCRdb's copy has only in-frame clones and lacks some. The sample has about 2.1 million clones, 93% seen once. The CDR3 loop spans 13 amino acids. CDR1 and CDR2 from the germline V gene are SGDLS and YYNGEE. V lost 0 bases, J lost 8 bases, and 9 bases lay in between. Cells designated naive CD8 were CD45RO-negative and were positively selected for CCR7, with terminally differentiated effector memory CD45RA+ cells excluded. Of note for this clone: As yet, its antigen is unknown.

The specimen was naive CD8+ T cells from PBMCs. The chain recombines TRBV9 with TRBJ2-1; D might be TRBD2 (5 bases). The source is a man between 18 and 35 years old in good health. Some clones in this sample may be carry-over from other donors' samples. The CDR3 loop reads CASSVVEVDEQFF. In DNA, the CDR3 is TGTGCCAGCAGCGTAGTGGAGGTCGATGAGCAGTTCTTC. The full variable domain, in which reference TRBV9 and TRBJ2-1 provide the parts outside the CDR3, is DSGVTQTPKHLITATGQRVTLRCSPRSGDLSVYWYQQSLDQGLQFLIQYYNGEERAKGNILERFSAQQFPDLHSELNLSSLELGDSALYFCASSVVEVDEQFFGPGTRLTVL.